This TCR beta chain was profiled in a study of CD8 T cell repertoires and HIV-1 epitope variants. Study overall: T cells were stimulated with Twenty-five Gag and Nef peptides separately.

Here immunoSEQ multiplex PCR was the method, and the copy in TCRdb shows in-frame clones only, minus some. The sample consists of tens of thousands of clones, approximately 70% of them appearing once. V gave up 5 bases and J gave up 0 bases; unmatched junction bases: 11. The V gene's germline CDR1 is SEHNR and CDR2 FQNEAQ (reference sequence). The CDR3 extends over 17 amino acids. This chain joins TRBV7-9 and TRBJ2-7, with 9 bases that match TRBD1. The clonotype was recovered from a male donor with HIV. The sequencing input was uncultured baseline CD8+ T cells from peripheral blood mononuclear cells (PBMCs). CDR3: CASSQFDRGSGSYEQYF. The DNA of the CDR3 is TGTGCCAGCAGCCAATTCGACAGGGGGTCGGGCTCCTACGAGCAGTACTTC.